The entry that follows covers one T cell receptor (beta chain) sequence. This CDR3 has 12 amino acids. The V and J ends lost 7 bases and 7 bases respectively, with 11 bases between them. The entry originates in a study of blood T cell repertoires in COVID-19. Per the original data handling: Reference gene primer amplification in the assay estimated nucleated cell counts. The table came from immunoSEQ multiplex PCR; TCRdb's copy has only in-frame clones and leaves some out. V and J calls plus clone size are reproduced from that table; the DNA served to infer D and trimming. The sample has approximately 27,000 clones, 90% to 95% seen once.

The rearrangement joins TRBV12-3 or TRBV12-4 to TRBJ1-3; perhaps TRBD1 as D (5 bases). The sample comprised peripheral blood. The receptor was derived from a human donor with active COVID-19. The donor label of this sample is uncertain. The CDR3 loop is CASTPKGNTIYF. CDR3 in DNA: TGTGCCAGCACCCCTAAGGGGAACACCATATATTTT.